The source of this T cell receptor (beta chain) is a study of T cell repertoires in cytomegalovirus infection. At the level of the study: Use of recently identified HLA-C-restricted and well-studied HLA-B-restricted CMV epitopes was part of the study. Public TCR beta signatures provided an indication of both CMV infection and a matching HLA type.

With respect to this clonotype: Its antigen is unidentified.

The study's findings and limits: The study found HLA-C-restricted CMV-specific TCR beta clonotypes dominating the ex vivo response.

This CDR3 contains 15 residues. Looked up from germline, CDR1 is DFQATT and CDR2 is SNEGSKA (reference sequence). Trimming left V 0 bases short and J 1 base short, with 12 bases between. Each CDR3 protein gets one entry after TCRdb re-called the reads with MiXCR. The data hold about 900,000 distinct CDR3 sequences, with approximately 30% observed a single time. The chain is built from TRBV20-1 and TRBJ1-1; D remains ambiguous. This TCR was sampled from a human donor in good health (CMV status not recorded). Some clones in this sample may be carry-over from other donors' samples. The input for sequencing was cultured CD8+ T cells from PBMCs, taken from culture after CMV antigen stimulation. CDR3 in DNA: TGCAGTGCTAGAGATCAGAGACGGTCGAACACTGAAGCTTTCTTT. Protein product: CSARDQRRSNTEAFF.